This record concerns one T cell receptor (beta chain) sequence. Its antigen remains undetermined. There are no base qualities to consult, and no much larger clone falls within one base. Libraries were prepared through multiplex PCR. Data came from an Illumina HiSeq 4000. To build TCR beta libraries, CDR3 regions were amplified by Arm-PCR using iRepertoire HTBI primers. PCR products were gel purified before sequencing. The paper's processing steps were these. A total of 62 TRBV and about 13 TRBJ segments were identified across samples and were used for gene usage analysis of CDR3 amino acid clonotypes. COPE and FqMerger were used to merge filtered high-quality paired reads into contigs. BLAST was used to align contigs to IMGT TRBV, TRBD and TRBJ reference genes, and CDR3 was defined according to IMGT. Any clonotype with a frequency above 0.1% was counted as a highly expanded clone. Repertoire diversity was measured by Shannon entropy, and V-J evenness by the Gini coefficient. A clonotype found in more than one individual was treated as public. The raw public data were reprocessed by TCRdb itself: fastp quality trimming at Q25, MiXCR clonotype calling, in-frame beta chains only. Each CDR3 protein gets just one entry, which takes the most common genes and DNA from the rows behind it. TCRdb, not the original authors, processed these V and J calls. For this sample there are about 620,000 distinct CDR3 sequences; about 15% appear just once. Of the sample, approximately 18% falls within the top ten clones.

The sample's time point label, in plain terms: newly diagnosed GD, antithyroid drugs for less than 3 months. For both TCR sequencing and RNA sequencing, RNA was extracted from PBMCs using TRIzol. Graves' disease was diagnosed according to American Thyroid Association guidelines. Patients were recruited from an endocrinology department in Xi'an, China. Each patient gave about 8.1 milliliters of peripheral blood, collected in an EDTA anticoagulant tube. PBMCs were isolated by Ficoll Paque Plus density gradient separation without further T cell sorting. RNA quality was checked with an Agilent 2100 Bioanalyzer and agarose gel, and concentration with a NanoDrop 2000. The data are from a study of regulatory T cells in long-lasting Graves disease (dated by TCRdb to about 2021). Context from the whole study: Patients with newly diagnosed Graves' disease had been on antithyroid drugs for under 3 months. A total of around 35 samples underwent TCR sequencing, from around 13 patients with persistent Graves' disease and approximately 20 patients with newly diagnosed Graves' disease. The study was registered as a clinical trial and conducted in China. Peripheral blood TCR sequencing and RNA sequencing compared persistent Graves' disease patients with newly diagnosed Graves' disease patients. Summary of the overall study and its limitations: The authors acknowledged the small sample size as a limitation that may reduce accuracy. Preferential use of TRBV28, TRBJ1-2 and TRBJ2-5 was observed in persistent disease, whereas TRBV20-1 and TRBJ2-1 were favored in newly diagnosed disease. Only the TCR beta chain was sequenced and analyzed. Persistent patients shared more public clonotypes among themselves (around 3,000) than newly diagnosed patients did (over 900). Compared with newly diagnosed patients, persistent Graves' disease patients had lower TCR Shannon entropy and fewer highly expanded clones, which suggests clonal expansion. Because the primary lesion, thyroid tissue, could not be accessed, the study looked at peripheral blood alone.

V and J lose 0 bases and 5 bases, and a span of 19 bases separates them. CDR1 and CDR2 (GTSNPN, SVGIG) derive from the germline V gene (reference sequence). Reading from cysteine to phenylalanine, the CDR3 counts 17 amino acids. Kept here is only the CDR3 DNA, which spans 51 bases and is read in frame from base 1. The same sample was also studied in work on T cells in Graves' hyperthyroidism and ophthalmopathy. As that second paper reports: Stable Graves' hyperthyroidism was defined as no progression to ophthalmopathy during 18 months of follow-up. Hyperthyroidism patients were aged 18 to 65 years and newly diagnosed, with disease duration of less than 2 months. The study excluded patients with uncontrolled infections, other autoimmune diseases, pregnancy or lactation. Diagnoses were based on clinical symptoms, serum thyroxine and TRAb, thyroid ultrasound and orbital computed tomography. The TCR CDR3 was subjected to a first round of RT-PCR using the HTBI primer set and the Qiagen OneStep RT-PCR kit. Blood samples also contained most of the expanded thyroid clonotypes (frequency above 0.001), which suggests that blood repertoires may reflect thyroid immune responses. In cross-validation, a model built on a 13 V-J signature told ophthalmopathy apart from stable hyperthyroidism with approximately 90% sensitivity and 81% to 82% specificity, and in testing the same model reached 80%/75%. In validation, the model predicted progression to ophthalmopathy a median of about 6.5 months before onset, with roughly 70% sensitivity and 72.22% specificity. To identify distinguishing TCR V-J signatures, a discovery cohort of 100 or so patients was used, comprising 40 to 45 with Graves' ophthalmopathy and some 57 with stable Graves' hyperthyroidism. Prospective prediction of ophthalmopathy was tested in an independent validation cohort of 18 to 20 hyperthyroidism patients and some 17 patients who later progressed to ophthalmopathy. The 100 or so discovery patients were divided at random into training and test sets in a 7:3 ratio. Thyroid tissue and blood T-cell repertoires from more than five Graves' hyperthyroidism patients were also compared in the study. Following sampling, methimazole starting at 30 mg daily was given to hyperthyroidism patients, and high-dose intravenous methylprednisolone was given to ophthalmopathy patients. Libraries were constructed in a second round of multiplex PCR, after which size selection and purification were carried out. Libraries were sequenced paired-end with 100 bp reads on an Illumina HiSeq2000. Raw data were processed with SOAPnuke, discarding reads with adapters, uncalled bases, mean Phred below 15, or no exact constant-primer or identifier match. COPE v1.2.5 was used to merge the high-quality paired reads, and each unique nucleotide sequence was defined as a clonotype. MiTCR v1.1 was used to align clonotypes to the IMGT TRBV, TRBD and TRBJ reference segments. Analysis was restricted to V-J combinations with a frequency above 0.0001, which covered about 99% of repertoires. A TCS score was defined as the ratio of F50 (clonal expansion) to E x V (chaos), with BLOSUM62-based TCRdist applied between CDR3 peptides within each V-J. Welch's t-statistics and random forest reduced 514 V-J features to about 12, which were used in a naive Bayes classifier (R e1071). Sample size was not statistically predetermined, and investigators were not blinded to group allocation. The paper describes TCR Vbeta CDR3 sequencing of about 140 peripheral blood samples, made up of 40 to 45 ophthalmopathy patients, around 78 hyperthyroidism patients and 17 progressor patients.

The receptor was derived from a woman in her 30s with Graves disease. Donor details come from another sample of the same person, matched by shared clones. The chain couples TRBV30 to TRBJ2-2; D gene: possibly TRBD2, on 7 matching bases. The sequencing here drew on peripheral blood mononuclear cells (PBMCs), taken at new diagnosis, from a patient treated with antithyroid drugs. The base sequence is TGTGCCTGGAGTGTACGGTGGGGGGGCGCGGAAACCGGGGAGCTGTTTTTT. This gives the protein CAWSVRWGGAETGELFF.